The present T cell receptor beta chain was sequenced within a study of T cell responses to AZD1222 COVID-19 vaccine. The CDR3 has 13 residues. CDR1 is KGHDR and CDR2 is SFDVKD in the germline V gene. The V end was cut by 0 bases, the J end by 5 bases, with 7 bases between. Repertoires were generated with immunoSEQ multiplex PCR, while TCRdb's copy carries only in-frame clones and drops some. Of roughly 120,000 clones in the sample, 88% were seen once. This receptor was taken from an adult in good health. The sample in question was peripheral blood, obtained on day 0 of MenACWY control vaccination. The chain combines TRBV24-1 with TRBJ2-7; no clear D gene. In DNA, the CDR3 is TGTGCCACCAGTGATTTGGGTGGTGACGAGCAGTACTTC. This translates into CATSDLGGDEQYF.